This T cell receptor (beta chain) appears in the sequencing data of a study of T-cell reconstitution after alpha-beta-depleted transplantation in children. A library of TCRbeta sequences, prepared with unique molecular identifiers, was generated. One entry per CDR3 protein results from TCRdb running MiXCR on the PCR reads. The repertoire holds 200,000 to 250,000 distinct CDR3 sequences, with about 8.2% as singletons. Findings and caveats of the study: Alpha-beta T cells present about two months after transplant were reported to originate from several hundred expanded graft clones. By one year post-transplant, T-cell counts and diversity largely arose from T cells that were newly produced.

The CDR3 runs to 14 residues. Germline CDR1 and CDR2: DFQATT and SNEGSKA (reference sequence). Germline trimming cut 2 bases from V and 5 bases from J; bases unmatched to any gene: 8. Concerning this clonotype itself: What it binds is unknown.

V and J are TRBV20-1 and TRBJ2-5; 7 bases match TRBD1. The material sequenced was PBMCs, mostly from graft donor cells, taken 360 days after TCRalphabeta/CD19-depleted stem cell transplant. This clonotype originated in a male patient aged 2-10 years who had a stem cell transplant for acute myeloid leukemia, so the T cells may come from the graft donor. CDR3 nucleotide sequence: TGCAGTGCTAGATCCTGGGGGACAGCCGAGACCCAGTACTTC. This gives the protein CSARSWGTAETQYF.